The present TCR beta chain was sequenced within a study of shared clonotypes between healthy human individuals. Study-level findings and limits: Sampling covered blood only; tissue repertoires likely differ. When naive CD4 clonotypes were compared across a handful of donors, about 5% were shared.

Assay: immunoSEQ multiplex PCR; the TCRdb copy retains only in-frame clones and omits some. Of 600,000 to 700,000 clones in the sample, 55% to 85% were seen once. Comment on this clone: Its target is unknown.

CD4+ cells yielded CD45RA+ naive and CD45RA-negative memory subsets. Per the germline V gene, CDR1 is MNHEY and CDR2 is SMNVEV (reference sequence). Between the trimmed V and J ends, which lost 8 bases and 7 bases, there was a span of 14 bases. The CDR3 spans 12 residues. The clonotype comes from a woman aged 25 to 45 in good health. Source material: memory CD4+ T cells sorted from blood. The subset here: CD45RA-negative fraction. V and J are TRBV27 and TRBJ1-2; D is unresolved. As DNA, the CDR3 is TGTGCCAGCTGGACGACAAACGGTGGCTACACCTTC. It is translated as CASWTTNGGYTF.